The rows below give T cell receptor beta chains drawn from one sample of a study of T cells in pancreatic ductal adenocarcinoma. Measured with immunoSEQ multiplex PCR; TCRdb has only the in-frame clones, and not every one. The data hold 4,500 to 5,000 clones, with 70% to 85% observed a single time. Sequences were obtained from pancreatic tumor tissue. Receptor source: a human donor with pancreatic ductal adenocarcinoma. The donor label of this sample is uncertain. Each CDR3 is given with its conserved first and last residue. Fields, in order: CDR3 protein, CDR3 DNA, D gene, V gene, clone size, J gene. The D gene is left open where the match is weak. Some rows mark clone size as missing; the rest say once, few, many or name a class of expanded clone.

CASSMRSRDRGVGNTIYF | TGTGCCAGTAGTATGAGATCCCGGGACAGAGGAGTCGGAAACACCATATATTTT | TRBD1 | TRBV19 | NA | TRBJ1-3
CASTSPLWVSGNHYNEQFF | TGTGCCAGCACCAGCCCCCTCTGGGTCAGCGGGAATCATTACAATGAGCAGTTCTTC | TRBD2 | TRBV27 | NA | TRBJ2-1
CASTHNRASGVGLFDGYTF | TGTGCCAGTACCCACAACCGGGCCAGCGGGGTCGGGCTATTCGATGGCTACACCTTC | NA | TRBV19 | NA | TRBJ1-2
CASTRGTSGDLDTQYF | TGCGCCAGCACCCGCGGGACTAGCGGGGACCTGGATACGCAGTATTTT | TRBD2 | TRBV23-1 | NA | TRBJ2-3
CASSSRTGGQFRDQPQHF | TGTGCCAGTAGTTCTAGGACAGGGGGCCAATTTCGGGATCAGCCCCAGCATTTT | TRBD1 | TRBV19 | NA | TRBJ1-5
CASSLSGRMEQYF | TGTGCCAGCAGTTTATCCGGCAGGATGGAGCAGTACTTC | NA | TRBV27 | NA | TRBJ2-7
CASSLTGGKETQYF | TGTGCCAGCAGCTTAACCGGGGGGAAAGAGACCCAGTACTTC | TRBD2 | TRBV7-3 | NA | TRBJ2-5
CASSPSEREGHHEQYF | TGTGCCAGCAGCCCCTCAGAACGGGAGGGCCACCACGAGCAGTACTTC | TRBD2 | TRBV7-9 | NA | TRBJ2-7
CASSLQGAYQETQYF | TGTGCCAGCAGCTTACAGGGGGCGTACCAAGAGACCCAGTACTTC | TRBD1 | TRBV7-2 | NA | TRBJ2-5
CASSQGGEGTGNTIYF | TGCGCCAGCAGCCAAGGAGGAGAAGGAACTGGAAACACCATATATTTT | NA | TRBV4-1 | NA | TRBJ1-3
CASSWTGGPGELFF | TGTGCCAGCAGTTGGACAGGGGGGCCCGGGGAGCTGTTTTTT | TRBD1 | TRBV2 | once | TRBJ2-2
CASRTRDRAFSYEQYF | TGTGCCAGCAGGACTCGGGACAGGGCTTTCTCCTACGAGCAGTACTTC | TRBD1 | TRBV2 | NA | TRBJ2-7
CASSLDYARNTGELFF | TGTGCCAGCAGCTTGGATTACGCTAGAAACACCGGGGAGCTGTTTTTT | NA | TRBV5-6 | NA | TRBJ2-2
CASTFTTGGPYEQYF | TGTGCCAGCACCTTCACGACGGGGGGCCCCTACGAGCAGTACTTC | NA | TRBV7-2 | NA | TRBJ2-7
CASSLEGAQGNTIYF | TGTGCCAGCAGCTTAGAAGGGGCGCAAGGAAACACCATATATTTT | NA | TRBV7-2 | once | TRBJ1-3
CASSAGQPYEQYF | TGTGCCAGCAGTGCGGGACAACCCTACGAGCAGTACTTC | NA | TRBV6-5 | NA | TRBJ2-7
CASNFLAVNSGANVLTF | TGTGCCAGCAATTTCCTAGCGGTAAACTCTGGGGCCAACGTCCTGACTTTC | TRBD2 | TRBV5-6 | NA | TRBJ2-6
CASSQDPAGPSSNYGYTF | TGCGCCAGCAGCCAAGATCCCGCCGGGCCGTCGTCTAACTATGGCTACACCTTC | NA | TRBV4-3 | once | TRBJ1-2
CASSPSSGLAGGPLFSSYNEQFF | TGTGCCAGCAGTCCCTCGTCGGGACTAGCGGGGGGGCCTCTTTTTTCGTCCTACAATGAGCAGTTCTTC | TRBD2 | TRBV2 | NA | TRBJ2-1
CASSLSGTGMPSYEQYF | TGTGCCAGCAGTTTATCCGGGACAGGGATGCCATCCTACGAGCAGTACTTC | TRBD1 | TRBV27 | once | TRBJ2-7
CASGLRGWRGNEKLFF | TGTGCTAGTGGTTTGCGTGGTTGGAGAGGGAATGAAAAACTGTTTTTT | NA | TRBV12-5 | once | TRBJ1-4